This entry lists 6 T cell receptor beta chains sequenced from one sample in a study of T cells in Graves' hyperthyroidism and ophthalmopathy (dated by TCRdb to the late 2010s). Library creation used multiplex PCR. TCRdb lists the instrument as Illumina HiSeq 2000. TCR beta CDR3 regions were amplified from RNA transcripts. A first-round RT-PCR of the TCR CDR3 used the HTBI primer set with the Qiagen OneStep RT-PCR kit. The public reads were run again by TCRdb, first through fastp at Q25 and then through MiXCR, and only productive beta chains were kept. Under each unique CDR3 protein, matching rows form one entry showing the most common genes and DNA. The sample table holds fewer than 450,000 distinct CDR3 sequences, of which about 18% were seen once. The ten largest clones add up to approximately 33% of the sample. Sequencing was carried out using blood. Receptors were obtained from a woman aged 30 to 39 with Graves' hyperthyroidism that later progressed to Graves' ophthalmopathy.

Ten or more counts support this clonotype. The genes are TRBV27 and TRBJ2-3, with 9 bases lining up with TRBD2. Germline loops: CDR1 MNHEY, CDR2 SMNVEV (reference sequence). The junction had 8 bases not matched to a gene; V was cut back by 8 bases and J by 5 bases. There are 14 residues in the CDR3. This chain's CDR3 is CASEIAGALDTQYF. The CDR3, as DNA: TGTGCCAGCGAAATAGCGGGAGCTCTAGATACGCAGTATTTT.

This clonotype was found many times. The rearrangement uses TRBV24-1 and TRBJ2-5, with 9 bases lining up with TRBD2. CDR3 length: 16 residues. Germline trimming cut 8 bases from V and 4 bases from J; bases unmatched to any gene: 13. Germline CDR1 reads KGHDR; CDR2 reads SFDVKD. The CDR3, as DNA: TGTGCCACCACTATACTTAGCGGGAGTTATATAGAGACCCAGTACTTC. Protein product: CATTILSGSYIETQYF.

This clonotype occurred many times. The V gene is TRBV6-1, the J gene TRBJ2-3, with a possible D match to TRBD1 (6 bases). The CDR3 length is 15 residues. With 1 base removed from V and 3 bases from J, the gap between germline ends came to 11 bases. CDR1 and CDR2 (germline): MNHNS, SASEGT. The CDR3 is CASSEVTGTTDTQYF. The CDR3, as DNA: TGTGCCAGCAGTGAAGTTACGGGGACAACAGATACGCAGTATTTT.

The chain couples TRBV3-1 to TRBJ2-5, with TRBD2 as a possible D gene (6 bases). There are 19 residues in the CDR3. Germline values: CDR1 LGHDT, CDR2 YNNKEL (reference sequence). Trimming removed 2 bases at V and 5 bases at J, with 27 bases between. The CDR3 reads CASSQRMMFAAGKWETQYF. CDR3 nucleotide sequence: TGTGCCAGCAGCCAACGAATGATGTTCGCGGCGGGAAAGTGGGAGACCCAGTACTTC.

This clonotype was picked up many times. The chain employs TRBV20-1 and TRBJ2-2, with D possibly being TRBD2 (6 bases). The CDR3 length is 15 residues. Germline V gives CDR1 DFQATT, CDR2 SNEGSKA (reference sequence). Trimming cost V 5 bases and J 0 bases, with 13 bases left between them. The CDR3 DNA follows: TGCAGTGCTCGGGACTCTGCTTCGAACACCGGGGAGCTGTTTTTT. This translates into CSARDSASNTGELFF.

This clonotype was observed once. The chain is built from TRBV9 and TRBJ2-1; 8 nucleotides line up with TRBD2. This CDR3 comprises 15 residues. CDR1 is SGDLS, CDR2 YYNGEE, per germline. Trimming took 6 bases from V and 4 from J; bases not matched to a gene: 9. This chain's CDR3 is CASKQAGDGYNEQFF. CDR3 nucleotide sequence: TGTGCCAGCAAACAAGCGGGAGATGGGTACAATGAGCAGTTCTTC.